The 5 T cell receptor beta chains presented below share a single source sample, sequenced in a study of OX40 agonist ivuxolimab in advanced cancers. Sequencing was performed with immunoSEQ multiplex PCR; in TCRdb, only in-frame clones are kept and a portion is missing. The sample consists of about 76,000 clones, around 82% of them appearing once. The source material was CD4+ or CD8+ T cells sorted from blood, sampled in a trial of the OX40 agonist ivuxolimab. The receptors were gathered from an adult with an advanced solid tumor such as melanoma, head and neck, liver or kidney cancer.

The chain has TRBV5-4 and TRBJ2-2; D remains unclear. The CDR3 contains 14 residues. Germline-derived CDR1 and CDR2 are SGHNT and YYREEE (reference sequence). Trimming left V 8 bases short and J 5 bases short, with 16 bases between. CDR3 amino acids: CASKARISTGELFF. The CDR3, as DNA: TGTGCCAGTAAAGCAAGGATCAGTACCGGGGAGCTGTTTTTT. Filled out from reference TRBV5-4 and TRBJ2-2, the complete variable domain reads ETGVTQSPTHLIKTRGQQVTLRCSSQSGHNTVSWYQQALGQGPQFIFQYYREEENGRGNFPPRFSGLQFPNYSSELNVNALELDDSALYLCASKARISTGELFFGEGSRLTVL.

This chain connects TRBV18 to TRBJ2-7; D call uncertain. This CDR3 is built from 11 residues. Germline CDR1 and CDR2: KGHSH and LQKENI. V shed 3 bases and J shed 5 bases, with 5 bases lying between them. CDR3: CASSPQDEQYF. CDR3 nucleotides: TGTGCCAGCTCACCCCAGGACGAGCAGTACTTC.

The chain combines TRBV2 with TRBJ2-3, with TRBD1 matching 10 bases. The CDR3 consists of 15 residues. The germline V gene encodes CDR1 SNHLY and CDR2 FYNNEI. Losses at the gene ends were 6 bases for V and 6 bases for J; bases not matched to a gene: 9. The CDR3 here is CASRAGQGGSDTQYF. The CDR3 coding sequence is TGTGCCAGCAGGGCCGGACAGGGGGGTTCGGATACGCAGTATTTT. Full variable domain (missing parts from reference TRBV2 and TRBJ2-3): EPEVTQTPSHQVTQMGQEVILRCVPISNHLYFYWYRQILGQKVEFLVSFYNNEISEKSEIFDDQFSVERPDGSNFTLKIRSTKLEDSAMYFCASRAGQGGSDTQYFGPGTRLTVL.

V usage is TRBV27 and J usage is TRBJ2-5; 8 bases line up with TRBD1. J was trimmed by 5 bases and V by 4 bases; bases with no gene match: 9. CDR1 and CDR2 from the germline V gene are MNHEY and SMNVEV (reference sequence). This CDR3 is built from 15 residues. The CDR3 DNA is TGTGCCAGCAGTTCGACAGGGGTTGGTATGGAGACCCAGTACTTC. Amino acids: CASSSTGVGMETQYF.

The V call is TRBV30, the J call TRBJ1-4, with D possibly TRBD1 on 5 matching bases. Trimming stripped 2 bases from V and 2 bases from J, with 18 bases between. The CDR3 has 17 residues. Germline lookup yields CDR1 GTSNPN and CDR2 SVGIG (reference sequence). The CDR3 loop reads CAWSRGREIWTNEKLFF. The CDR3 bases are TGTGCCTGGAGTAGGGGCAGGGAGATTTGGACTAATGAAAAACTGTTTTTT.